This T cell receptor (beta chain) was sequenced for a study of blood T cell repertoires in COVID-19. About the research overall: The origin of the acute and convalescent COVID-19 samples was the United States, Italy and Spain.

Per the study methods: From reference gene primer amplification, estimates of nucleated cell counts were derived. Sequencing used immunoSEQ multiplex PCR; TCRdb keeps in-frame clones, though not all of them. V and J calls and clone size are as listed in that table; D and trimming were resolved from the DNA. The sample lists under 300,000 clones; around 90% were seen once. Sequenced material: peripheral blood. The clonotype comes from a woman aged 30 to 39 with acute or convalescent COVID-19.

The chain's CDR3 is CASSQGGKPLHTIYF. DNA of the CDR3: TGTGCCAGCAGCCAAGGAGGCAAACCCCTGCACACCATATATTTT. The J gene is TRBJ1-3, the V gene TRBV14; the D is unclear. Trimming stripped 1 base from V and 8 bases from J, with 15 bases between. CDR3 size: 15 residues. From germline, CDR1 is SGHDN and CDR2 FVKESK.